The source of this T cell receptor beta chain is a study of shared clonotypes between healthy human individuals. Original methodology: Filtering was not the same, since immunoSEQ gave junction-only sequences without quality scores. Only in-frame clones appear in the TCRdb table, and some are missing; sequencing was by immunoSEQ multiplex PCR. V and J calls and clone size are given by that table; D and trimming were obtained from the DNA. This table has about 2.5 million clones, 85% to 95% appearing once. Overall study results and limits: Rarefaction showed that sequencing of sorted subsets was incomplete (despite large depth).

With respect to this clone: Its antigen is still unknown.

Germline V gene lookup returns CDR1 SGDLS and CDR2 YYNGEE. This CDR3 contains 16 residues. The V and J ends lost 0 bases and 7 bases respectively, with 16 bases between them. The chain combines TRBV9 with TRBJ2-2; the D gene could be TRBD1 or TRBD2 (5 bases each). The source material was naive CD4+ T cells from PBMCs. Documented subset: CD45RA+ positively selected. The receptor comes from a man aged 18 to 29 in good health. Some clones in this sample may be carry-over from other donors' samples. CDR3 sequence: CASSVGGVLFIGELFF. The CDR3 DNA sequence: TGTGCCAGCAGCGTAGGAGGGGTTCTTTTCATCGGGGAGCTGTTTTTT.